This T cell receptor (beta chain) was found in a study of blood T cell repertoires in COVID-19. V was pared by 6 bases and J by 0 bases, with 3 bases of the junction left unmatched. CDR1 and CDR2 (germline): SNHLY, FYNNEI. There are 16 residues in the CDR3. Repertoires were generated with immunoSEQ multiplex PCR, while TCRdb's copy carries only in-frame clones and drops some. The table has some 220,000 clones, around 80% seen once. Specimen: peripheral blood. This sequence joins TRBV2 and TRBJ2-6; 9 nucleotides line up with TRBD1. The TCR originated in a woman aged 70-85 years with acute or convalescent COVID-19. The DNA for the CDR3 is TGTGCCAGCAGGACGACAGGGGGCTCTGGGGCCAACGTCCTGACTTTC. Its protein product is CASRTTGGSGANVLTF. Full variable domain (missing parts from reference TRBV2 and TRBJ2-6): EPEVTQTPSHQVTQMGQEVILRCVPISNHLYFYWYRQILGQKVEFLVSFYNNEISEKSEIFDDQFSVERPDGSNFTLKIRSTKLEDSAMYFCASRTTGGSGANVLTFGAGSRLTVL.